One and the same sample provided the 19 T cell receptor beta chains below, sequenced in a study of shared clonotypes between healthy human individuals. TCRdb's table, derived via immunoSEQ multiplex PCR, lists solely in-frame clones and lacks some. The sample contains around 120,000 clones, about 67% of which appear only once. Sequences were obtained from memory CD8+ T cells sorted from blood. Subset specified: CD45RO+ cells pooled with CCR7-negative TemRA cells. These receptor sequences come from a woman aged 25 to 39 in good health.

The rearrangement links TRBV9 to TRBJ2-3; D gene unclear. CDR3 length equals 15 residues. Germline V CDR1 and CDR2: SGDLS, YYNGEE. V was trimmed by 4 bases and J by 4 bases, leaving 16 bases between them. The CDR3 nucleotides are TGTGCCAGCAGCCCCAGGTCCCAGAGGCCAGATACGCAGTATTTT. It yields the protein CASSPRSQRPDTQYF. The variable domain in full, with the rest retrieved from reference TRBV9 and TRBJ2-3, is DSGVTQTPKHLITATGQRVTLRCSPRSGDLSVYWYQQSLDQGLQFLIQYYNGEERAKGNILERFSAQQFPDLHSELNLSSLELGDSALYFCASSPRSQRPDTQYFGPGTRLTVL.

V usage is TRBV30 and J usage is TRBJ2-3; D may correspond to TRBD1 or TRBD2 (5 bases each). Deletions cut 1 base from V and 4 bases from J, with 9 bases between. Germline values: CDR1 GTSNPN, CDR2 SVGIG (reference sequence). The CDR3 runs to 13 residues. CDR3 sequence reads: CAWSGGDADTQYF. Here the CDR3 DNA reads TGTGCCTGGAGTGGTGGGGACGCAGATACGCAGTATTTT.

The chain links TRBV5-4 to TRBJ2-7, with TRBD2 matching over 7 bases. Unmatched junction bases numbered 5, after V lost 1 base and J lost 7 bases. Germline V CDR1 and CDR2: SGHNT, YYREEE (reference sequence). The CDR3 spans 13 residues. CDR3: CASSLPPLAEQYF. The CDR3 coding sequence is TGTGCCAGCAGCTTGCCTCCACTAGCGGAGCAGTACTTC.

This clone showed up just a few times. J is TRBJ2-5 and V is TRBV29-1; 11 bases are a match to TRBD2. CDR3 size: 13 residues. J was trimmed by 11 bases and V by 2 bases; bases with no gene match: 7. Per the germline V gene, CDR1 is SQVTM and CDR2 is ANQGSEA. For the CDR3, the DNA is TGCAGCGTTGAATACCTAGCGGGAGGTTCGCAGTACTTC. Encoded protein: CSVEYLAGGSQYF.

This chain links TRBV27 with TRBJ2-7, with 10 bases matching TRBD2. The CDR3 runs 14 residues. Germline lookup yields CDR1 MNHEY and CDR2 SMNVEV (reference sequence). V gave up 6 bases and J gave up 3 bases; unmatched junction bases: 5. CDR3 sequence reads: CASSITSGDYEQYF. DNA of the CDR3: TGTGCCAGCAGCATTACTAGCGGGGACTACGAGCAGTACTTC.

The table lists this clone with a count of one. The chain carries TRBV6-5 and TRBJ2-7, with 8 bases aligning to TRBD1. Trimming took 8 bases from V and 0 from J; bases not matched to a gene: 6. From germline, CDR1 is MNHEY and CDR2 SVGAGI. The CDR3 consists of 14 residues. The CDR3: CASGRTGSSYEQYF. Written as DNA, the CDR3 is TGTGCCAGCGGCCGGACAGGGAGCTCCTACGAGCAGTACTTC.

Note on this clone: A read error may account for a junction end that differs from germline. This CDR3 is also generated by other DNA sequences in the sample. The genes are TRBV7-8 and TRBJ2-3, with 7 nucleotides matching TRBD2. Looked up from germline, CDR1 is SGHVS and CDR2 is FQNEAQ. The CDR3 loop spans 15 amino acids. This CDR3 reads CASRTRAGVADTQYF. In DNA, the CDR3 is TGTGCCAGCAGGACCCGGGCGGGAGTGGCAGATACACAGTATTTT.

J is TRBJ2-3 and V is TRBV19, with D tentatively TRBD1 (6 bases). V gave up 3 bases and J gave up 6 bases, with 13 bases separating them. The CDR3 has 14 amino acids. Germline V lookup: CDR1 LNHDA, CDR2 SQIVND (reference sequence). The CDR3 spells CASSIQGLVDTQYF. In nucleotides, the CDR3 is TGTGCCAGTAGTATTCAGGGGCTTGTCGATACGCAGTATTTT.

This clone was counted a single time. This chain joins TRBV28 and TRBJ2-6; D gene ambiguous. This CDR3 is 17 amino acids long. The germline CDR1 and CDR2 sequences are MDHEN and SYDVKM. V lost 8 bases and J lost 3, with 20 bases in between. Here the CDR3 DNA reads TGTGCCAGCTTAACGACGAACTCGAACTTTGGGGCCAACGTCCTGACTTTC. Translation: CASLTTNSNFGANVLTF.

CDR3 in amino acids: CASSLPGQGVPNEQFF. The CDR3 nucleotides are TGTGCCAGCTCACTACCGGGACAGGGGGTCCCCAATGAGCAGTTCTTC. The rearrangement uses TRBV18 and TRBJ2-1; 11 bases agree with TRBD1. Germline V gene sequence: CDR1 KGHSH, CDR2 LQKENI. CDR3 length: 16 residues. With V trimmed by 4 bases and J by 6 bases, 8 bases remained unmatched.

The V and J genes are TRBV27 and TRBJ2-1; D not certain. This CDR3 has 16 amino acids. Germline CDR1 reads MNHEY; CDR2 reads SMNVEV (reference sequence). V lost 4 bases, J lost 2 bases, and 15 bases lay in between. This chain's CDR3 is CASSSTEGPAYNEQFF. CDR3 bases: TGTGCCAGCAGTTCAACGGAAGGGCCCGCCTACAATGAGCAGTTCTTC.

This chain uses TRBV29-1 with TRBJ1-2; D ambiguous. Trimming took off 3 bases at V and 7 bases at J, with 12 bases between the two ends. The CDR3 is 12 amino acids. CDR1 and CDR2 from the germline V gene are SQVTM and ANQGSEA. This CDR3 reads CSVEPGEGGYTF. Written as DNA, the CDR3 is TGCAGCGTTGAGCCCGGGGAGGGTGGCTACACCTTC.

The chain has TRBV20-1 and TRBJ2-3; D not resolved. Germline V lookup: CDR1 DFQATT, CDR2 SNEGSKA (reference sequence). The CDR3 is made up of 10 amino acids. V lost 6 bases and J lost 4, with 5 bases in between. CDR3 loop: CSASADTQYF. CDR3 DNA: TGCAGTGCCTCGGCAGATACGCAGTATTTT.

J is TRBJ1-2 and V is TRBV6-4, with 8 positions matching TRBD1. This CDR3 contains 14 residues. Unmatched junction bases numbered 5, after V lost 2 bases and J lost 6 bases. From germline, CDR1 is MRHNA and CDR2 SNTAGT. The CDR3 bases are TGTGCCAGCAGTGACCTTCAGGGGGCTAATGGCTACACCTTC. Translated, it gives CASSDLQGANGYTF.

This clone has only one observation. The CDR3 nucleotides read TGTGCCAGTACCGGGACACACGGGGGGCAAGAGACCCAGTACTTC. Encoded protein: CASTGTHGGQETQYF. The V and J genes are TRBV19 and TRBJ2-5; a weak D match, TRBD2 (7 bases). V lost 7 bases and J lost 2, with 17 bases in between. Germline V CDR1 and CDR2: LNHDA, SQIVND (reference sequence). This CDR3 contains 15 residues.

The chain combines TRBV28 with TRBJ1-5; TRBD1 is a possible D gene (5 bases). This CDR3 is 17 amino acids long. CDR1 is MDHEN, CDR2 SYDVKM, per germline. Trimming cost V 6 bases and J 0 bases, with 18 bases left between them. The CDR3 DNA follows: TGTGCCAGCAGGCCCCGGGGCAGGGTCGTTAGCAATCAGCCCCAGCATTTT. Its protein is CASRPRGRVVSNQPQHF.

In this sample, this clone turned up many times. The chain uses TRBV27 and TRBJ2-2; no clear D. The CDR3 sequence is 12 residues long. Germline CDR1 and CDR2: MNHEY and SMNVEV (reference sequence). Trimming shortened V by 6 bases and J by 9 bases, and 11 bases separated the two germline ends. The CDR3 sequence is CASSYLNRELFF. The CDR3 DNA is TGTGCCAGCAGCTACCTCAATAGGGAGCTGTTTTTT.

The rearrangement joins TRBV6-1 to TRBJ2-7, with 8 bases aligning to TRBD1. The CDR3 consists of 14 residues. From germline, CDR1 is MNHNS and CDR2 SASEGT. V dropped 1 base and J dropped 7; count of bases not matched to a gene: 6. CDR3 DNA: TGTGCCAGCAGTGAAGAGGGACAGGCCCGTGAGCAGTACTTC. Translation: CASSEEGQAREQYF.

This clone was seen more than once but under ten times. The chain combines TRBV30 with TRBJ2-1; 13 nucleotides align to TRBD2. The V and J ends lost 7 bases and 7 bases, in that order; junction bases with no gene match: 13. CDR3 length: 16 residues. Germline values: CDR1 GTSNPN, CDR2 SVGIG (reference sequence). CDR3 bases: TGTGCCTCCGATCAAGGGACTAGCGGGACGGGAAATGAGCAGTTCTTC. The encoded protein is CASDQGTSGTGNEQFF.